A selection of T cell receptor beta chains follows, all from one sample in a study of T-cell memory formation after mild COVID-19. A single record per CDR3 protein comes from TCRdb applying MiXCR to the 5' RACE reads. The sample contains 350,000 to 450,000 distinct CDR3 sequences, 20% to 25% of which appear only once. The material sequenced was PBMCs or a T cell subset sorted from them (not recorded which). The source of these receptors is an adult woman who had mild COVID-19 (a few samples of this study predate the infection). Cell type and time point are not known. CDR3s include the opening cysteine and the closing phenylalanine or tryptophan.

v_call: TRBV12-3/TRBV12-4; j_call: TRBJ2-5; cdr3_aa: CASSPPTGSGTQYF
v_call: TRBV6-2/TRBV6-3; j_call: TRBJ2-7; cdr3_aa: CASSYPPYEQYF
v_call: TRBV7-2; j_call: TRBJ2-7; cdr3_aa: CASSLGTGRVEQYF
v_call: TRBV7-8; j_call: TRBJ2-3; cdr3_aa: CASSWDRGGDTQYF
v_call: TRBV29-1; j_call: TRBJ2-5; cdr3_aa: CSAGGRETQYF
v_call: TRBV6-5; j_call: TRBJ2-5; cdr3_aa: CASRGTGGKTQYF
v_call: TRBV7-9; j_call: TRBJ1-1; cdr3_aa: CASSARDQSLSAEAFF
v_call: TRBV5-1; j_call: TRBJ2-3; cdr3_aa: CASSSIGGDTQYF
v_call: TRBV9; j_call: TRBJ2-1; cdr3_aa: CASSVAGTSGHNEQFF
v_call: TRBV4-1; j_call: TRBJ1-5; cdr3_aa: CASSQWGTGDQPQHF
v_call: TRBV7-3; j_call: TRBJ2-3; cdr3_aa: CAWTSGGPTDTQYF
v_call: TRBV2; j_call: TRBJ2-1; cdr3_aa: CAFPREAGAPTFEQFF
v_call: TRBV15; j_call: TRBJ2-2; cdr3_aa: CATSRAAGELFF
v_call: TRBV7-9; j_call: TRBJ1-2; cdr3_aa: CASSLDQGASGYTF
v_call: TRBV11-2; j_call: TRBJ1-1; cdr3_aa: CASSLDLVGGRPAFF
v_call: TRBV12-3/TRBV12-4; j_call: TRBJ2-1; cdr3_aa: CASSSTTGSEQFF
v_call: TRBV6-6; j_call: TRBJ2-5; cdr3_aa: CASSRGGLGETQYF
v_call: TRBV24-1; j_call: TRBJ2-3; cdr3_aa: CATSLAQGTDTQYF
v_call: TRBV20-1; j_call: TRBJ2-1; cdr3_aa: CSARDDHGRAGWDEQFF
v_call: TRBV25-1; j_call: TRBJ2-2; cdr3_aa: CASSELGRGAAGELFF
v_call: TRBV7-9; j_call: TRBJ2-7; cdr3_aa: CASSTSGGPTYEQYF
v_call: TRBV30; j_call: TRBJ2-7; cdr3_aa: CAWSVRREDSRGQYF
v_call: TRBV5-1; j_call: TRBJ2-3; cdr3_aa: CASSFSSTSTDTQYF
v_call: TRBV18; j_call: TRBJ2-3; cdr3_aa: CASSLLPTSGETTDTQYF
v_call: TRBV6-1; j_call: TRBJ2-1; cdr3_aa: CAIVSSYNEQFF
v_call: TRBV27; j_call: TRBJ1-1; cdr3_aa: CASSPAQPTGARAFF
v_call: TRBV11-1; j_call: TRBJ2-5; cdr3_aa: CASSLELTYQETQYF
v_call: TRBV7-6; j_call: TRBJ2-1; cdr3_aa: CASSQQLALLDEQFF
v_call: TRBV12-3/TRBV12-4; j_call: TRBJ2-7; cdr3_aa: CASSSLGSMDEQYF